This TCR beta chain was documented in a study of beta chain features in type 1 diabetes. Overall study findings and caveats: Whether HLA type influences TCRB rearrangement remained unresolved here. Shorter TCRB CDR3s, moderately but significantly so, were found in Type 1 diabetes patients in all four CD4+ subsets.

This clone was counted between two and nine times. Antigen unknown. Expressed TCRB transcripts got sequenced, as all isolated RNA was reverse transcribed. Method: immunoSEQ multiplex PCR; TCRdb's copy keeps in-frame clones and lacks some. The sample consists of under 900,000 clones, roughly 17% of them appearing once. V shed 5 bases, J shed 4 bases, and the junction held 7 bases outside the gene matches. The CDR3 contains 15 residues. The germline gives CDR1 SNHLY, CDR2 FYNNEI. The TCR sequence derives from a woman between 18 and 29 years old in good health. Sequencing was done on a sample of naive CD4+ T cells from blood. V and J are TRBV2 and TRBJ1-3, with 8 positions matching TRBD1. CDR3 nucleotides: TGTGCCAGCAGTCTCCAGGGGGCGACGGGAAACACCATATATTTT. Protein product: CASSLQGATGNTIYF.